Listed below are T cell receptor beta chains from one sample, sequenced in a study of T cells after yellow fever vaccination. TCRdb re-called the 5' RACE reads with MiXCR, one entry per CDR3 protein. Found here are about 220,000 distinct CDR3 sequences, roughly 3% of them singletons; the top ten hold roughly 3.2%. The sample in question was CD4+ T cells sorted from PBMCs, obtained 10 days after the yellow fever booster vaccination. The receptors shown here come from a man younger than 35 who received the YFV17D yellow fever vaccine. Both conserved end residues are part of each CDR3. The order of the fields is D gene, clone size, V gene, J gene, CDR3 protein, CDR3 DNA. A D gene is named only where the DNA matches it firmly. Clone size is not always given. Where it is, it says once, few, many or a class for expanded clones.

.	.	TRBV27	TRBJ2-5	CASSLRPHGETQYF	TGTGCCAGCAGTTTACGGCCCCACGGGGAGACCCAGTACTTC
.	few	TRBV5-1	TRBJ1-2	CASSLDGGVRSTF	TGCGCCAGCAGCTTGGATGGCGGGGTCCGGAGCACCTTC
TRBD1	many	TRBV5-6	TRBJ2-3	CASSGQPSSTDTQYF	TGTGCCAGCTCGGGACAGCCCTCTAGCACAGATACGCAGTATTTT
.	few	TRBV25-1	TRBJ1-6	CASSVSSYNSPLHF	TGTGCCAGCAGTGTTAGCTCCTATAATTCACCCCTCCACTTT
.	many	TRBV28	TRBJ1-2	CASSSGSEYGYTF	TGTGCCAGCAGTTCTGGGAGCGAGTATGGCTACACCTTC
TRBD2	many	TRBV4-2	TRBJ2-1	CASSLGTSGDNEQFF	TGTGCCAGCAGCCTAGGGACTAGCGGGGACAATGAGCAGTTCTTC
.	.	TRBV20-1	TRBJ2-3	CSASSVGEGTDTQYF	TGCAGTGCTAGTTCGGTGGGAGAGGGCACAGATACGCAGTATTTT
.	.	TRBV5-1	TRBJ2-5	CASSLYDPETQYF	TGCGCCAGCAGCTTGTATGATCCGGAGACCCAGTACTTC
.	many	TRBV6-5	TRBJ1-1	CASSGRVNTEAFF	TGTGCCAGCAGTGGCAGGGTGAACACTGAAGCTTTCTTT
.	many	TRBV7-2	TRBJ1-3	CASSLSERGGNTIYF	TGTGCCAGCAGCTTATCGGAAAGGGGTGGAAACACCATATATTTT
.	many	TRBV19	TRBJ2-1	CASSVQSRSDNEQFF	TGTGCCAGTAGTGTGCAGTCGCGTTCGGACAATGAGCAGTTCTTC
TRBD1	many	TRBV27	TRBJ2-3	CASSFSTPGTGIGVTQYF	TGTGCCAGCAGCTTCTCTACTCCAGGGACAGGGATTGGGGTTACGCAGTATTTT
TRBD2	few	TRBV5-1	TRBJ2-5	CASSRTSGGAYQETQYF	TGCGCCAGCAGCCGGACTAGCGGGGGGGCGTACCAAGAGACCCAGTACTTC
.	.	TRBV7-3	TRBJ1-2	CASSSSQGQGGYTF	TGTGCCAGCAGCTCATCACAAGGGCAGGGAGGCTACACCTTC
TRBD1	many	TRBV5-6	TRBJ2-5	CASSGTVQETQYF	TGTGCCAGCAGCGGGACAGTCCAAGAGACCCAGTACTTC
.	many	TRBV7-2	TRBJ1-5	CASSFDGDRGPQHF	TGTGCCAGCAGTTTCGACGGAGATAGAGGACCCCAGCATTTT
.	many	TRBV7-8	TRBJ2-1	CASSLFTLGEQFF	TGTGCCAGCAGCCTGTTTACGTTGGGTGAGCAGTTCTTC